This T cell receptor (beta chain) was identified in a study of T cells of healthy individuals (dated by TCRdb to between 2018 and 2020). Receptor libraries were prepared by 5' RACE. Sequencing was performed on an Illumina MiSeq. TCRdb cleaned the public reads at Q25 with fastp, built clones with MiXCR and kept in-frame beta chains. Each entry is one CDR3 protein sequence, shown with its most common DNA and genes. This sample has around 79,000 distinct CDR3 sequences in its table, and roughly 5.1% of those were observed once. 7.5% to 9.5% of the sample comes from the top ten. This clonotype occurred many times. It lacks a known antigen. Per-base quality was not reported, and no clone a single base away is much larger than it. This clonotype was sampled from a female donor in good health.

CDR3 sequence: CAISVGGPNTGELFF. The DNA is TGTGCCATCAGTGTCGGGGGCCCGAACACCGGGGAGCTGTTTTTT. Here the chain combines TRBV10-3 and TRBJ2-2, with the D assignment possibly TRBD1 or TRBD2, given 6 matching bases for each. V lost 4 bases and J lost 0 bases; the stretch between them is 9 bases long. CDR1 ENHRY and CDR2 SYGVKD are derived from the germline V gene. Measured from the cysteine to the phenylalanine, the CDR3 is 15 residues long. Only the CDR3 portion is preserved as DNA: 45 bases, with reading frame beginning at the first base.